This T cell receptor beta chain was documented in a study of T cell repertoires in cytomegalovirus infection. In the study overall: A matching HLA type, together with CMV infection, was signaled by public TCR beta signatures.

Trimming stripped 5 bases from V and 2 bases from J, with 10 bases between. Germline assignment: CDR1 LNHNV and CDR2 YYDKDF (reference sequence). This CDR3 has 13 amino acids. TCRdb redid the calling of the reads with MiXCR, one entry per CDR3 protein. The sample comprises around 800,000 distinct CDR3 sequences, around a third of which are singletons, and over 10% rests with the top ten. In regard to this clonotype: Its antigen is undetermined.

The source is a human donor in good health (CMV status not recorded). Some clones in this sample may be carry-over from other donors' samples. The chain employs TRBV15 and TRBJ2-7, with TRBD1 as a possible D gene (5 bases). The sample consisted of cultured CD8+ T cells from PBMCs, taken from culture after CMV antigen stimulation. The CDR3 sequence: CATSRNRTYEQYF. The CDR3 DNA is TGTGCCACCAGCCGGAACAGGACCTACGAGCAGTACTTC.